The T cell receptor beta chain described here comes from a study of T cell repertoires in cytomegalovirus infection. About the research overall: Both a matching HLA type and CMV infection were indicated by public TCR beta signatures. Study conclusions and caveats: There were HLA-C-restricted CMV-specific TCR beta clonotypes dominating the ex vivo response.

TCRdb itself ran the reads through MiXCR, one entry per CDR3 protein. The sample holds a few hundred thousand distinct CDR3 sequences; roughly 43% are singletons and the top ten take around 48%. Germline V gives CDR1 SGHTA, CDR2 FQGNSA. The CDR3 sequence is 15 residues long. Germline trimming cut 2 bases from V and 5 bases from J; bases unmatched to any gene: 3. Ten or more counts support this clonotype. Its target is unknown. This receptor was identified in a human donor in good health (CMV status not recorded). Some clones in this sample may be carry-over from other donors' samples. The V and J genes are TRBV7-2 and TRBJ1-6; 7 bases are a match to TRBD1. The source was cultured PBMCs, collected from culture after CMV antigen stimulation. The CDR3 nucleotides read TGTGCCAGCAGCTTACTCGGACAGGATAATTCACCCCTCCACTTT. It codes for CASSLLGQDNSPLHF.